The source of this T cell receptor (beta chain) is a study of T-cell reconstitution after alpha-beta-depleted transplantation in children. General study findings and limits: About two months after transplant, alpha-beta T cells reportedly came from several hundred expanded graft clones. Newly produced T cells mostly accounted for T-cell counts and diversity one year post-transplant. The origin of high day-60 TCRbeta diversity in some patients lay in surviving recipient T cells and thymic progenitors.

A word on this clonotype: Its antigen is as yet unknown.

For TCRbeta, the library was prepared with unique molecular identifiers. TCRdb re-called the PCR reads through MiXCR, storing one row per CDR3 protein. The sample lists roughly 310,000 distinct CDR3 sequences; about a quarter were seen once. The CDR3 spans 14 residues. V shed 5 bases and J shed 6 bases, with 13 bases lying between them. The germline V gene encodes CDR1 WSHSY and CDR2 SAAADI. Sample: PBMCs, mostly from graft donor cells, taken 180 days after TCRalphabeta/CD19-depleted stem cell transplant. V is TRBV10-2 and J is TRBJ2-2, with D possibly TRBD2 on 6 matching bases. The source is a male patient aged 10-17 years who had a stem cell transplant for acute lymphoblastic leukemia, so the T cells may come from the graft donor. In DNA, the CDR3 is TGCGCCAGCAGTAAGGTGACGGGAGCCGGGGAGCTGTTTTTT. It translates to CASSKVTGAGELFF.